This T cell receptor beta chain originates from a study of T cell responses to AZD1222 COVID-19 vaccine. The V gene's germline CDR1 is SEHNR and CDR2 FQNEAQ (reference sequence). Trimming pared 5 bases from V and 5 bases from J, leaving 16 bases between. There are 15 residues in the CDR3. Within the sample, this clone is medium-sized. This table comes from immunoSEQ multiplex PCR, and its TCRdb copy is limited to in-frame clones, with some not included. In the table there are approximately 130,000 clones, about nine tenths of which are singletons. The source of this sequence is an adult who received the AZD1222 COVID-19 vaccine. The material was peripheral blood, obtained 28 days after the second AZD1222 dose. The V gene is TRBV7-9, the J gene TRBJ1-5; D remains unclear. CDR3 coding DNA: TGTGCCAGCAGCCCAGTTTGGGCAGGCGATCAGCCCCAGCATTTT. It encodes CASSPVWAGDQPQHF.